A selection of T cell receptor beta chains follows, all from one sample in a study of OX40 agonist ivuxolimab in advanced cancers. Sequencing was performed with immunoSEQ multiplex PCR; in TCRdb, only in-frame clones are kept and a portion is missing. This table holds 70,000 or so clones, 92% found once. Specimen: CD4+ or CD8+ T cells sorted from blood, collected in a trial of the OX40 agonist ivuxolimab. These receptors came from an adult with an advanced solid tumor such as melanoma, head and neck, liver or kidney cancer. Each CDR3 is given with its conserved first and last residue. The D gene is left open where the match is weak. The size of a clone is reported for some rows only, either as once, few or many, or as a class for expanded clones.

size	D	V	J	DNA	CDR3
NA	TRBD2	TRBV30	TRBJ2-1	TGTGCCTGGAGTATCACTAGCGGGGGGGCACATGAGCAGTTCTTC	CAWSITSGGAHEQFF
NA	NA	TRBV4-1	TRBJ2-7	TGCGCCAGCAGCCAAGGCTTACAGGGCTACGAGCAGTACTTC	CASSQGLQGYEQYF
NA	NA	TRBV13	TRBJ2-2	TGTGCCAGCAGCACCACCACAGGGTTCGGGGAGCTGTTTTTT	CASSTTTGFGELFF
NA	TRBD1	TRBV4-3	TRBJ1-1	TGCGCCAGCAGCCCGGGACAGGTGAACACTGAAGCTTTCTTT	CASSPGQVNTEAFF
NA	NA	TRBV10-3	TRBJ2-3	TGTGCCATCAGTGAGTCGACTAAAACAGTTACAGATACGCAGTATTTT	CAISESTKTVTDTQYF
few	NA	TRBV7-6	TRBJ1-5	TGTGCCAGCAGCTCCGGGTACGTTAAGCCCCAGCATTTT	CASSSGYVKPQHF
NA	TRBD1	TRBV6-1	TRBJ1-5	TGTGCCAGCAGTGAAGCCTGGGACAGGGTATTGGAGCCCCAGCATTTT	CASSEAWDRVLEPQHF
NA	NA	TRBV7-8	TRBJ2-3	TGTGCCAGCAGCCGGGCCCAAATGGCAGATACGCAGTATTTT	CASSRAQMADTQYF
NA	NA	TRBV5-6	TRBJ2-3	TGTGCCAGCAGAACAGTGACAGATACGCAGTATTTT	CASRTVTDTQYF
NA	NA	TRBV7-2	TRBJ2-2	TGTGCCAGCAGCTTAAGTCTTCTCTACACCGGGGAGCTGTTTTTT	CASSLSLLYTGELFF
NA	NA	TRBV6-5	TRBJ1-2	TGTGCCAGCAGTTACAGATCCAACTATGGCTACACCTTC	CASSYRSNYGYTF
NA	NA	TRBV2	TRBJ2-7	TGTGCCAGCAGTATAGGCGGGGGCTACTCCTACGAGCAGTACTTC	CASSIGGGYSYEQYF
NA	TRBD2	TRBV7-9	TRBJ2-3	TGTGCCAGCAGCTTACCCAGCGGGGGGGGCCGCGCAGATACGCAGTATTTT	CASSLPSGGGRADTQYF
NA	TRBD1	TRBV29-1	TRBJ1-2	TGCAGCGTCCGGCTCGTAGTTGCAGGGGGCGATGGCTACACCTTC	CSVRLVVAGGDGYTF
NA	NA	TRBV13	TRBJ2-2	TGTGCCAGCAGTCCTAACACCGGGGAGCTGTTTTTT	CASSPNTGELFF
NA	NA	TRBV5-1	TRBJ2-1	TGCGCCAGCAGCTTGGACCTTTCCCGGGCCTACAATGAGCAGTTCTTC	CASSLDLSRAYNEQFF
NA	TRBD1	TRBV19	TRBJ2-2	TGTGCCAGTAGTATAGGACAGGGGATCGGGGAGCTGTTTTTT	CASSIGQGIGELFF
NA	NA	TRBV4-1	TRBJ2-7	TGCGCCAGCAGCCCGAAAGACCAGACCTACGAGCAGTACTTC	CASSPKDQTYEQYF
NA	NA	TRBV4-2	TRBJ1-5	TGTGCCAGCAGCCACAGCGGCAATCAGCCCCAGCATTTT	CASSHSGNQPQHF
NA	NA	TRBV7-8	TRBJ1-5	TGTGCCAGCAGCTCACAGGTCGGTCAGCCCCAGCATTTT	CASSSQVGQPQHF
NA	NA	TRBV7-9	TRBJ2-4	TGTGCCAGCAGCTCCCTAGCCAAAAACATTCAGTACTTC	CASSSLAKNIQYF
NA	NA	TRBV5-5	TRBJ1-1	TGTGCCAGCAGCATAGACGCACGGATGAACACTGAAGCTTTCTTT	CASSIDARMNTEAFF
NA	TRBD2	TRBV19	TRBJ2-3	TGTGCCAGTAGTATTTCTAGCGGGGGGGCAGATACGCAGTATTTT	CASSISSGGADTQYF
NA	NA	TRBV7-9	TRBJ2-1	TGTGCCAGCAGCTTAGCCCCGGGAAACTACAATGAGCAGTTCTTC	CASSLAPGNYNEQFF
NA	TRBD2	TRBV13	TRBJ2-1	TGTGCCAGCAGCTATGAGAGCGGGACGGAGCACCACAATGAGCAGTTCTTC	CASSYESGTEHHNEQFF
NA	NA	TRBV9	TRBJ2-7	TGTGCCAGCAGCGCTCATGAGGGCAGGGTTTACGAGCAGTACTTC	CASSAHEGRVYEQYF
few	TRBD1	TRBV29-1	TRBJ2-7	TGCAGCGTCCGGGACAGGGCCTACGAGCAGTACTTC	CSVRDRAYEQYF
NA	NA	TRBV11-3	TRBJ2-5	TGTGCCAGCAGCCTTTCACAGGAGCCAGAAGAGACCCAGTACTTC	CASSLSQEPEETQYF
NA	NA	TRBV7-7	TRBJ2-7	TGTGCTAGCAGCTTATCTCTCAACGAGTACGAGCAGTACTTC	CASSLSLNEYEQYF
NA	NA	TRBV11-2	TRBJ2-5	TGTGCCAGCAGCTTAGTTAGACGTAGTAGCCAAGAGACCCAGTACTTC	CASSLVRRSSQETQYF
NA	TRBD1	TRBV9	TRBJ1-4	TGTGCCAGCAGCGTAGCCGGGACAGCGAATGAAAAACTGTTTTTT	CASSVAGTANEKLFF